These 17 T cell receptor beta chains originate from one sample sequenced in a study of T cell repertoires in cytomegalovirus infection (dated by TCRdb to the late 2010s). No antigen is known for these receptors. Read against the paper, the sample's treatment or condition label means: in vitro stimulation with specific CMV peptide epitopes to enrich CMV-specific T cells. Instrument on record: Illumina HiSeq 1500. TCRdb redid the processing of the public reads, applying fastp at Q25 and MiXCR, and retained in-frame beta chains. Identical CDR3 proteins give one entry, which carries the most common genes and DNA. In all, the sample holds 450,000 to 600,000 distinct CDR3 sequences, and approximately 42% of those were seen once. The ten largest account for around 44% of the sample. This sample comprised cultured PBMCs, obtained from culture after CMV antigen stimulation. The receptors were sampled from a human donor in good health (CMV status not recorded). Some clones in this sample may be carry-over from other donors' samples.

The sample holds a few counts of this clonotype. The chain is built from TRBV27 and TRBJ1-5; D not certain. The length of the CDR3 is 16 residues. V gave up 6 bases and J gave up 3 bases, with 18 bases separating them. In germline, CDR1 is MNHEY, CDR2 SMNVEV (reference sequence). The CDR3 reads CASSPWISALNQPQHF. The CDR3 DNA reads TGTGCCAGCAGCCCCTGGATTTCGGCCCTCAATCAGCCCCAGCATTTT.

This clonotype was observed a single time. The rearrangement links TRBV4-3 to TRBJ2-1, with D hard to call. CDR3 length: 16 amino acids. The germline V gene encodes CDR1 LGHNA and CDR2 YSLEER. V lost 4 bases and J 0 bases, leaving 13 bases between the germline ends. As DNA, the CDR3 is TGCGCCAGCAGCCCTTATAGGGTATTCTCCTACAATGAGCAGTTCTTC. It specifies CASSPYRVFSYNEQFF.

The V call is TRBV6-1, the J call TRBJ2-3, with 9 bases aligning to TRBD2. Germline V lookup: CDR1 MNHNS, CDR2 SASEGT. Trimming cost V 4 bases and J 3 bases; bases outside gene matches: 11. The CDR3 totals 17 residues. Here the CDR3 DNA reads TGTGCCAGCAGTGGGAGGGACCTTAGCGGGGGTACAGATACGCAGTATTTT. Its protein is CASSGRDLSGGTDTQYF.

This chain connects TRBV11-2 to TRBJ2-2; D is ambiguous. Deletions cut 7 bases from V and 4 bases from J, with 22 bases between. This CDR3 region has 17 residues. The germline CDR1 and CDR2 sequences are SGHAT and FQNNGV. CDR3 protein: CASTIRDVGSSTGELFF. The DNA of the CDR3 is TGTGCCAGCACCATTAGAGATGTAGGGTCGTCCACCGGGGAGCTGTTTTTT.

This clonotype has ten or more counts. The chain combines TRBV7-2 with TRBJ2-5; D is perhaps TRBD2 (6 bases). The CDR3 runs 14 residues. CDR1 is SGHTA, CDR2 FQGNSA, per germline. The V end was cut by 3 bases, the J end by 5 bases, with 13 bases between. The CDR3 spells CASSLSWGEETQYF. CDR3 nucleotides: TGTGCCAGCAGCTTGTCCTGGGGGGAGGAGACCCAGTACTTC.

The rearrangement links TRBV15 to TRBJ1-6; D gene unclear. Per the germline V gene, CDR1 is LNHNV and CDR2 is YYDKDF (reference sequence). CDR3 length equals 13 residues. V lost 0 bases and J lost 10, with 7 bases in between. The CDR3 bases are TGTGCCACCAGCAGAGATATCGTCTCACCCCTCCACTTT. Translation gives CATSRDIVSPLHF. The variable domain in full, with the rest retrieved from reference TRBV15 and TRBJ1-6, is DAMVIQNPRYQVTQFGKPVTLSCSQTLNHNVMYWYQQKSSQAPKLLFHYYDKDFNNEADTPDNFQSRRPNTSFCFLDIRSPGLGDTAMYLCATSRDIVSPLHFGNGTRLTVT.

The table lists this clonotype with a few counts. The V and J genes are TRBV7-8 and TRBJ2-7; TRBD2 agrees at 10 bases. V lost 5 bases, J lost 2 bases, and 6 bases stayed unmatched. Germline CDR1 reads SGHVS; CDR2 reads FQNEAQ. CDR3 length: 15 amino acids. Written as DNA, the CDR3 is TGTGCCAGCAGCACGCCGGGACTAGCGCCCTACGAGCAGTACTTC. It encodes CASSTPGLAPYEQYF.

This clonotype came up a few times. The chain is built from TRBV4-2 and TRBJ2-1; 10 bases fit TRBD2. The CDR3 contains 14 residues. Germline V gene data show CDR1 as LGHNA and CDR2 as YNFKEQ. The V segment lost 1 base and the J segment 9 bases; nucleotides outside the gene matches: 3. CDR3 protein: CASSQVLAGTEQFF. For the CDR3, the DNA is TGTGCCAGCAGCCAAGTACTAGCGGGGACTGAGCAGTTCTTC.

This sequence joins TRBV5-1 and TRBJ2-1, with D possibly matching TRBD1 (6 bases). Germline CDR1 and CDR2: SGHRS and YFSETQ. V was cut by 4 bases and J by 8 bases, with 16 bases left in between. The CDR3 has 14 residues. The CDR3 spells CASSLGTLGDEQFF. Written as DNA, the CDR3 is TGCGCCAGCAGCCTCGGGACATTGGGGGATGAGCAGTTCTTC.

This clonotype showed up just once. This chain connects TRBV3-1 to TRBJ1-3; D possibly corresponds to TRBD1 (5 bases). The germline V gene encodes CDR1 LGHDT and CDR2 YNNKEL (reference sequence). The CDR3 has 14 amino acids. V lost 5 bases and J lost 8, with 16 bases in between. In DNA, the CDR3 is TGTGCCAGCAGCGATCGGACACTTTTAGACACCATATATTTT. Translation gives CASSDRTLLDTIYF.

The chain employs TRBV12-3 or TRBV12-4 and TRBJ2-7; D unclear. The CDR3 has 13 residues. The V and J ends lost 2 bases and 3 bases respectively, with 8 bases between them. The CDR3 DNA is TGTGCCAGCAGTTTATTGACTCACTACGAGCAGTACTTC. This codes for CASSLLTHYEQYF.

The V and J genes are TRBV27 and TRBJ2-1; D not resolved. Germline V lookup: CDR1 MNHEY, CDR2 SMNVEV (reference sequence). The CDR3 is made up of 16 amino acids. With 5 bases removed from V and 8 bases from J, the gap between germline ends came to 22 bases. CDR3 nucleotides: TGTGCCAGCAGTCACCCCCGGGTCCCATCGCTGGATGAGCAGTTCTTC. Translated: CASSHPRVPSLDEQFF.

The genes are TRBV7-2 and TRBJ2-1, with D hard to call. The CDR3 is 15 residues long. Germline loops: CDR1 SGHTA, CDR2 FQGNSA. The V and J ends lost 2 bases and 3 bases respectively, with 11 bases between them. The CDR3 loop reads CASSLMGGSYNEQFF. The DNA of the CDR3 is TGTGCCAGCAGCTTAATGGGCGGCAGCTACAATGAGCAGTTCTTC.

As for this clonotype: One junction end disagrees with the germline gene, perhaps due to a read error. The V and J genes are TRBV7-8 and TRBJ2-3; 14 positions match TRBD2. The CDR3 length is 18 residues. Germline V CDR1 and CDR2: SGHVS, FQNEAQ. The DNA of the CDR3 is TGTGCCAGCAACTTAGTAGCGACTAGCGGGGGGGCGGGAGATACGCAGTATTTT. Its protein product is CASNLVATSGGAGDTQYF.

This clonotype was observed a handful of times. The rearrangement joins TRBV19 to TRBJ1-1; no clear D. The CDR3 is 15 residues long. V lost 3 bases, J lost 2 bases, and 13 bases lay in between. CDR1 and CDR2 (germline): LNHDA, SQIVND (reference sequence). This CDR3 reads CASSIQARLNTEAFF. CDR3 DNA sequence: TGTGCCAGTAGTATTCAAGCACGGTTAAACACTGAAGCTTTCTTT.

This clonotype was seen only a few times. The rearrangement joins TRBV2 to TRBJ1-2, with D possibly matching TRBD1 (5 bases). Trimming stripped 9 bases from V and 8 bases from J, with 16 bases between. The CDR3 runs to 12 residues. The germline V gene encodes CDR1 SNHLY and CDR2 FYNNEI. The CDR3 nucleotides read TGTGCCAGTGCCACGTCTGGGGACGGCTACACCTTC. Translation: CASATSGDGYTF.

The V and J genes are TRBV12-3 or TRBV12-4 and TRBJ1-3, with 7 bases aligning to TRBD1. J gave up 13 bases and V 5 bases, and 14 bases lay outside the gene matches. This CDR3 has 14 residues. As DNA, the CDR3 is TGTGCCAGCAGTCCTTTGGACGCGGGACAGAGGATATATTTT. This sequence encodes CASSPLDAGQRIYF.